A selection of T cell receptor beta chains follows, all from one sample in a study of T cells after posttransplantation cyclophosphamide. Produced via immunoSEQ multiplex PCR; TCRdb's table is partial and in-frame only. Of 920 or so clones listed, 59% are singletons. Sample: CD8+ T cells sorted from blood, taken after allogeneic stem cell transplant with posttransplant cyclophosphamide. These receptors all come from a male patient in his fifties or sixties who received an allogeneic stem cell transplant from an unrelated donor, was CMV-positive, and had acute GVHD only. Some of the T cells may derive from the graft donor. Each CDR3 is given with its conserved first and last residue. A D gene is named only where the DNA matches it firmly. Some rows have no size entry. The others give once, few or many, or a class for an expanded clone.

once,TRBV27,.,TRBJ1-2,CASSPERSGVRYGYTF,TGTGCCAGCAGCCCAGAGCGGTCTGGGGTTCGCTATGGCTACACCTTC
.,TRBV28,TRBD2,TRBJ2-2,CASQGAGVNTGELFF,TGTGCCTCCCAGGGAGCGGGAGTTAACACCGGGGAGCTGTTTTTT
.,TRBV7-9,TRBD1,TRBJ2-5,CASSFNPLGQGNQETQYF,TGTGCCAGCAGCTTTAATCCGTTAGGACAGGGGAACCAAGAGACCCAGTACTTC
.,TRBV7-3,.,TRBJ2-3,CASSLTGARTDTQYF,TGTGCCAGCAGCTTAACGGGCGCACGCACAGATACGCAGTATTTT
.,TRBV27,.,TRBJ2-5,CATGGRGPKGETQYF,TGTGCCACTGGTGGGCGGGGTCCTAAAGGGGAGACCCAGTACTTC
once,TRBV27,TRBD2,TRBJ2-7,CASSPAAGAIYEQYF,TGTGCCAGCAGTCCCGCAGCGGGGGCAATTTACGAGCAGTACTTC
.,TRBV21-1,.,TRBJ2-3,CASSKGGRAPAGTDTQYF,TGTGCCAGCAGCAAAGGGGGGAGGGCCCCGGCGGGCACAGATACGCAGTATTTT
.,TRBV19,.,TRBJ1-1,CASSTRTALNTEAFF,TGTGCCAGTAGTACCAGGACAGCGCTGAACACTGAAGCTTTCTTT
.,TRBV4-1,.,TRBJ2-1,CASSHYYNEQFF,TGCGCCAGCAGCCACTACTACAATGAGCAGTTCTTC
once,TRBV28,.,TRBJ1-2,CASSLLVRQGMDGYTF,TGTGCCAGCAGTTTATTGGTTCGTCAGGGAATGGATGGCTACACCTTC
.,TRBV13,TRBD1,TRBJ2-4,CASSPNLEDRNIQYF,TGTGCCAGCAGCCCAAACCTCGAGGACAGGAACATTCAGTACTTC
.,TRBV19,TRBD1,TRBJ1-1,CASSIGAGTENTEAFF,TGTGCCAGTAGTATCGGGGCCGGGACAGAGAACACTGAAGCTTTCTTT
.,TRBV7-9,.,TRBJ2-3,CASSPQASTDTQYF,TGTGCCAGCAGCCCCCAAGCGAGCACAGATACGCAGTATTTT
.,TRBV27,TRBD2,TRBJ2-1,CASGLAVNNEQFF,TGTGCCAGCGGACTAGCGGTAAACAATGAGCAGTTCTTC
.,TRBV28,.,TRBJ1-5,CASSLQGNQPQHF,TGTGCCAGCAGTTTACAGGGTAATCAGCCCCAGCATTTT
.,TRBV7-9,TRBD1,TRBJ1-5,CASSPGQDGNQPQHF,TGTGCCAGCAGCCCGGGACAGGATGGCAATCAGCCCCAGCATTTT
few,TRBV28,TRBD2,TRBJ2-7,CASSFNPWTSGRYEQYF,TGTGCCAGCAGTTTCAATCCCTGGACTAGCGGGAGATACGAGCAGTACTTC
few,TRBV19,.,TRBJ1-5,CASSEDYGGVNQPQHF,TGTGCCAGTAGTGAGGACTATGGGGGGGTTAATCAGCCCCAGCATTTT
.,TRBV4-1,.,TRBJ2-1,CASSHGWPQFF,TGCGCCAGCAGCCACGGGTGGCCCCAGTTCTTC
.,TRBV13,TRBD1,TRBJ2-3,CASSSPGQGVPDTQYF,TGTGCCAGCAGTTCCCCGGGACAGGGAGTTCCAGATACGCAGTATTTT
.,TRBV19,TRBD2,TRBJ2-2,CASSNPSGRPNGELFF,TGTGCCAGTAGTAACCCTAGCGGGAGGCCTAACGGGGAGCTGTTTTTT
few,TRBV9,.,TRBJ1-1,CASGPGDYTEAFF,TGTGCCAGCGGGCCGGGGGACTACACTGAAGCTTTCTTT
.,TRBV5-6,TRBD2,TRBJ2-3,CASTQTPWRLAGSDTQYF,TGTGCCAGCACTCAAACACCCTGGAGACTAGCGGGATCAGATACGCAGTATTTT
.,TRBV2,TRBD1,TRBJ2-7,CASSVVDREISYEQYF,TGTGCCAGCAGTGTGGTGGACAGGGAGATCTCCTACGAGCAGTACTTC
.,TRBV7-2,.,TRBJ2-7,CASSLDRDEQYF,TGTGCCAGCAGCTTAGACAGGGACGAGCAGTACTTC
.,TRBV19,.,TRBJ2-5,CASSIGDIAQERAQYF,TGTGCCAGTAGTATAGGTGACATAGCTCAAGAGAGGGCCCAGTACTTC
.,TRBV29-1,TRBD2,TRBJ2-1,CSAGGGAAYNEQFF,TGCAGCGCCGGCGGGGGGGCGGCCTACAATGAGCAGTTCTTC
.,TRBV7-8,TRBD2,TRBJ2-7,CASSLALAGGSSYEQYF,TGTGCCAGCAGCTTAGCCCTAGCGGGGGGGAGCTCCTACGAGCAGTACTTC
few,TRBV10-1,.,TRBJ2-1,CASSQEAQSSYNEQFF,TGCGCCAGCAGCCAAGAAGCACAGAGCTCCTACAATGAGCAGTTCTTC
.,TRBV2,TRBD2,TRBJ2-7,CASNLETSGETYEQYF,TGTGCCAGCAATCTAGAGACTAGCGGAGAAACATACGAGCAGTACTTC
hyperexpanded,TRBV2,TRBD2,TRBJ2-7,CASSESGGITYEQYF,TGTGCCAGCAGTGAATCGGGGGGGATTACCTACGAGCAGTACTTC
medium-sized,TRBV2,TRBD1,TRBJ2-2,CASSSGQLAPGELFF,TGTGCCAGCAGCTCGGGACAGCTCGCTCCCGGGGAGCTGTTTTTT
.,TRBV6-6,TRBD2,TRBJ2-3,CASSQTSGGTDTQYF,TGTGCCAGCAGTCAGACTAGCGGAGGCACAGATACGCAGTATTTT
.,TRBV28,.,TRBJ1-5,CATSNQPQHF,TGTGCCACCTCCAATCAGCCCCAGCATTTT
medium-sized,TRBV5-1,.,TRBJ2-7,CASSLIGGSYEQYF,TGCGCCAGCAGCTTAATCGGGGGCTCCTACGAGCAGTACTTC
.,TRBV9,TRBD2,TRBJ2-5,CASSVGGAGGLETQYF,TGTGCCAGCAGCGTAGGGGGAGCGGGAGGGTTGGAGACCCAGTACTTC
.,TRBV28,.,TRBJ2-3,CASSTRVLGGTYTQYF,TGTGCCAGCAGTACTCGCGTTCTCGGAGGAACTTATACGCAGTATTTT
.,TRBV30,TRBD2,TRBJ2-1,CAWGLGGTYNEQFF,TGTGCCTGGGGGCTGGGGGGGACCTACAATGAGCAGTTCTTC
.,TRBV6-6,TRBD1,TRBJ2-7,CASSYGGQENSYEQYF,TGTGCCAGCAGTTACGGGGGACAGGAAAACTCCTACGAGCAGTACTTC
.,TRBV2,.,TRBJ2-3,CASSLGQGHPDTQYF,TGTGCCAGCAGCTTAGGGCAGGGACATCCAGATACGCAGTATTTT